Included here is one T cell receptor (beta chain) sequence, with context. Its antigen is unidentified. Method: immunoSEQ multiplex PCR; TCRdb's copy keeps in-frame clones and lacks some. The sample consists of tens of thousands of clones, 80% to 95% of them appearing once. Germline V gene lookup returns CDR1 SGHRS and CDR2 YFSETQ. The CDR3 is 14 residues long. Trimming shortened V by 2 bases and J by 2 bases, and 10 bases separated the two germline ends. These data are taken from a study of T cell responses to AZD1222 COVID-19 vaccine. Broader study findings: Spike-spanning, vaccine-associated CD4 TCRs were dominant at 160-218 and 743-854.

Some second doses came at about 4 weeks and others at about 12 weeks; these were pooled. The chain couples TRBV5-1 to TRBJ1-1; D gene uncertain. The receptor was isolated from an adult who received the AZD1222 COVID-19 vaccine. Here the sequenced sample was peripheral blood, taken 28 days after the second AZD1222 dose. CDR3 sequence: CASSFLPDNTEAFF. The CDR3 DNA is TGCGCCAGCAGCTTTCTCCCAGATAACACTGAAGCTTTCTTT. The full variable domain, completed using reference TRBV5-1 and TRBJ1-1, is KAGVTQTPRYLIKTRGQQVTLSCSPISGHRSVSWYQQTPGQGLQFLFEYFSETQRNKGNFPGRFSGRQFSNSRSEMNVSTLELGDSALYLCASSFLPDNTEAFFGQGTRLTVV.